Listed here are 25 T cell receptor beta chains from one sample, sequenced in a study of blood T cell repertoires in COVID-19. Some clones are missing from TCRdb's copy, which holds only in-frame ones; the method was immunoSEQ multiplex PCR. The table has roughly 120,000 clones, about 87% seen once. The material sequenced was peripheral blood. The receptors were sampled from a woman between 65 and 79 years old with acute or convalescent COVID-19.

The table lists this clone with a count of one. This chain links TRBV4-1 with TRBJ2-1; TRBD2 matches at 8 bases. The V gene's germline CDR1 is MGHRA and CDR2 YSYEKL. This CDR3 is 14 amino acids long. V trimming: 4 bases; J trimming: 6 bases; junction bases outside the gene matches: 5. The CDR3 region is CASSPWRGANEQFF. The CDR3, as DNA: TGCGCCAGCAGCCCGTGGCGGGGGGCCAATGAGCAGTTCTTC.

This clone showed up just once. This chain connects TRBV19 to TRBJ1-6; 11 bases fit TRBD1. This CDR3 has 16 amino acids. V trimming: 5 bases; J trimming: 10 bases; junction bases outside the gene matches: 10. Per the germline V gene, CDR1 is LNHDA and CDR2 is SQIVND (reference sequence). CDR3 sequence reads: CASSPDRGRVGSPLHF. The DNA for the CDR3 is TGTGCCAGTAGTCCGGACAGGGGGCGCGTTGGGTCACCCCTCCACTTT.

The chain uses TRBV7-3 and TRBJ2-2; a weak D match, TRBD1 (5 bases). This CDR3 has 14 amino acids. Germline lookup yields CDR1 SGHTA and CDR2 FQGTGA. Trimming stripped 3 bases from V and 1 base from J, with 6 bases between. The CDR3 loop reads CASSLTENTGELFF. The CDR3 bases are TGTGCCAGCAGCTTGACAGAGAACACCGGGGAGCTGTTTTTT. The full variable domain, its missing parts supplied by reference TRBV7-3 and TRBJ2-2, is GAGVSQTPSNKVTEKGKYVELRCDPISGHTALYWYRQSLGQGPEFLIYFQGTGAADDSGLPNDRFFAVRPEGSVSTLKIQRTERGDSAVYLCASSLTENTGELFFGEGSRLTVL.

The CDR3 nucleotides are TGTGCCAGCAGCATAACAGGGGAGAGTTCACCCCTCCACTTT. Protein sequence: CASSITGESSPLHF. The V gene is TRBV7-9, the J gene TRBJ1-6; 7 bases align to TRBD1. The length of the CDR3 is 14 residues. J lost 9 bases, V lost 5 bases, and 7 bases had no gene match. CDR1 is SEHNR, CDR2 FQNEAQ, per germline (reference sequence). The full variable domain, with the rest looked up from reference TRBV7-9 and TRBJ1-6, is DTGVSQNPRHKITKRGQNVTFRCDPISEHNRLYWYRQTLGQGPEFLTYFQNEAQLEKSRLLSDRFSAERPKGSFSTLEIQRTEQGDSAMYLCASSITGESSPLHFGNGTRLTVT.

The gene calls are TRBV24-1 and TRBJ1-2, with 7 bases identical to TRBD1. CDR1 is KGHDR, CDR2 SFDVKD, per germline. The V gene end was trimmed by 4 bases and the J gene end by 3 bases; junction bases not matched to a gene: 4. The CDR3 is made up of 14 amino acids. In nucleotides, the CDR3 is TGTGCCACCAGTGACCGGGGACAGTACTATGGCTACACCTTC. It yields the protein CATSDRGQYYGYTF.

The chain carries TRBV30 and TRBJ1-2; 7 bases map to TRBD1. V shed 1 base, J shed 8 bases, and the junction held 10 bases outside the gene matches. Germline V gives CDR1 GTSNPN, CDR2 SVGIG (reference sequence). The CDR3 covers 14 residues. CDR3 loop: CAWSALTGDGGYTF. Written as DNA, the CDR3 is TGTGCCTGGAGTGCCCTTACAGGGGATGGGGGCTACACCTTC.

The chain carries TRBV5-4 and TRBJ2-1; weak D call: TRBD1 (5 bases). Germline CDR1 and CDR2: SGHNT and YYREEE (reference sequence). V lost 0 bases, J lost 13 bases, and 11 bases lay in between. CDR3 size: 12 residues. CDR3 nucleotides: TGTGCCAGCAGCTTGGATGGGGCGGATCAGTTCTTC. It is translated as CASSLDGADQFF.

The rearrangement uses TRBV30 and TRBJ1-6; perhaps TRBD1 as D (5 bases). The germline CDR1 and CDR2 sequences are GTSNPN and SVGIG (reference sequence). V was trimmed by 2 bases and J by 7 bases, leaving 12 bases between them. The CDR3 consists of 14 residues. CDR3 in amino acids: CAWSTGLINSPLHF. Here the CDR3 DNA reads TGTGCCTGGAGTACGGGACTGATAAATTCACCCCTCCACTTT.

The rearrangement links TRBV4-1 to TRBJ2-7; D perhaps matches TRBD1 (8 bases). Germline loops: CDR1 MGHRA, CDR2 YSYEKL. Trimming left V 0 bases short and J 2 bases short, with 17 bases between. CDR3 length equals 17 residues. CDR3: CASSQEGGDRFAYEQYF. The DNA of the CDR3 is TGCGCCAGCAGCCAAGAAGGGGGGGACAGGTTTGCCTACGAGCAGTACTTC.

The chain couples TRBV30 to TRBJ1-1; 7 nucleotides line up with TRBD1. CDR1 GTSNPN and CDR2 SVGIG come from the germline V gene (reference sequence). J was trimmed by 5 bases and V by 2 bases; bases with no gene match: 5. This CDR3 is 13 amino acids long. CDR3 amino acids: CAWSSTGRTEAFF. The CDR3 DNA sequence: TGTGCCTGGAGTTCGACAGGGAGGACTGAAGCTTTCTTT.

V and J are TRBV5-1 and TRBJ2-1; 12 positions match TRBD2. Germline V gene lookup returns CDR1 SGHRS and CDR2 YFSETQ. J gave up 7 bases and V 4 bases, and 6 bases lay outside the gene matches. The CDR3 runs 15 residues. The CDR3 protein is CASSTQGLAGNEQFF. In DNA, the CDR3 is TGCGCCAGCAGCACCCAGGGACTAGCGGGTAATGAGCAGTTCTTC.

The V gene is TRBV19, the J gene TRBJ1-6; perhaps TRBD1 as D (5 bases). Trimming took 8 bases from V and 5 from J, leaving 16 bases between them. The CDR3 spans 15 residues. The germline gives CDR1 LNHDA, CDR2 SQIVND (reference sequence). The CDR3 nucleotides are TGTGCCAGTTCGGGGGGTGGCGGACATAATTCACCCCTCCACTTT. It yields the protein CASSGGGGHNSPLHF.

The V gene is TRBV5-1, the J gene TRBJ1-2, with 11 bases that match TRBD1. The CDR3 is 15 residues long. The J segment lost 4 bases and the V segment lost 6 bases, leaving 8 bases of the junction unmatched. In germline, CDR1 is SGHRS, CDR2 YFSETQ. The CDR3 bases are TGCGCCAGCACCTGGGGGACAGGGGGTAGCTATGGCTACACCTTC. It encodes CASTWGTGGSYGYTF.

V and J are TRBV29-1 and TRBJ2-5, with 8 bases identical to TRBD1. Losses at the gene ends were 2 bases for V and 5 bases for J; bases not matched to a gene: 4. Germline values: CDR1 SQVTM, CDR2 ANQGSEA. There are 13 residues in the CDR3. The chain's CDR3 is CSVEWTGSETQYF. CDR3 bases: TGCAGCGTTGAATGGACAGGGTCGGAGACCCAGTACTTC.

The chain joins TRBV7-6 to TRBJ2-1; 9 bases align to TRBD1. The V segment lost 4 bases and the J segment 9 bases; nucleotides outside the gene matches: 13. This CDR3 has 16 residues. CDR1 SGHVS and CDR2 FNYEAQ come from the germline V gene. In DNA, the CDR3 is TGTGCCAGCAGCTCTCCGGGACAGGGCGAATTCAGTGAGCAGTTCTTC. Translation gives CASSSPGQGEFSEQFF.

This clone has a single count. CDR3 amino acids: CASRGTGFNYGYTF. DNA of the CDR3: TGTGCCAGCAGGGGCACAGGATTTAACTATGGCTACACCTTC. V is TRBV28 and J is TRBJ1-2; the D gene is possibly TRBD1 (5 bases). Trimming cost V 6 bases and J 1 base, with 12 bases left between them. Germline CDR1 and CDR2: MDHEN and SYDVKM. CDR3 length: 14 amino acids.

This chain joins TRBV25-1 and TRBJ1-2; 7 bases agree with TRBD1. CDR1 is MGHDK, CDR2 SYGVNS, per germline. With V trimmed by 2 bases and J by 4 bases, 4 bases remained unmatched. The CDR3 contains 14 residues. The CDR3 DNA reads TGTGCCAGCAGTGAAACAGGGGTAGTCTATGGCTACACCTTC. Protein product: CASSETGVVYGYTF.

This clone has only a few counts. The rearrangement links TRBV28 to TRBJ1-1; possible D gene TRBD1, 5 bases. This CDR3 contains 11 residues. CDR1 and CDR2 from the germline V gene are MDHEN and SYDVKM. Trimming removed 10 bases from V and 1 base from J, with 7 bases in between. The CDR3 protein is CATGGNTEAFF. The CDR3, as DNA: TGTGCCACGGGGGGGAACACTGAAGCTTTCTTT.

V gene TRBV7-9 combines with J gene TRBJ2-5; D might be TRBD1 (6 bases). The germline V gene encodes CDR1 SEHNR and CDR2 FQNEAQ (reference sequence). The CDR3 is 13 residues long. Trimming removed 5 bases at V and 7 bases at J, with 14 bases between. The CDR3: CASSPWAGVTQYF. Here the CDR3 DNA reads TGTGCCAGCAGCCCTTGGGCAGGGGTGACCCAGTACTTC.

For the CDR3, the DNA is TGTGCCAGCAGCTTAGGTATGAACACTGAAGCTTTCTTT. Translating gives CASSLGMNTEAFF. The chain recombines TRBV7-8 with TRBJ1-1; D is undetermined. CDR3 length: 13 residues. Trimming took off 1 base at V and 0 bases at J, with 3 bases between the two ends. CDR1 SGHVS and CDR2 FQNEAQ come from the germline V gene.

This sequence joins TRBV19 and TRBJ1-5; 7 bases map to TRBD1. Trimming took 3 bases from V and 2 from J; bases not matched to a gene: 4. This CDR3 is 15 amino acids long. Germline CDR1 is LNHDA and CDR2 is SQIVND (reference sequence). For the CDR3, the DNA is TGTGCCAGTAGTATCCTCGACAGGGGCAATCAGCCCCAGCATTTT. It codes for CASSILDRGNQPQHF.

The chain uses TRBV12-5 and TRBJ2-1; 12 bases fit TRBD2. CDR1 is LGHNT, CDR2 FRNRAP, per germline. This CDR3 comprises 15 residues. After removal of 5 bases from V and 9 bases from J, the junction contained 8 bases not matched to a gene. DNA of the CDR3: TGTGCTAGTGGTCCTAGCGGGGGGGACAGTGTTGAGCAGTTCTTC. Translating gives CASGPSGGDSVEQFF.

On this clone itself: The same CDR3 is also encoded by other DNA sequences in this sample. CDR3 coding DNA: TGTGCCAGCTCACCAGCGAGCAATCAGCCCCAGCATTTT. Its protein product is CASSPASNQPQHF. The chain links TRBV18 to TRBJ1-5; the D is unclear. Trimming cost V 2 bases and J 1 base, with 3 bases left between them. Germline V gives CDR1 KGHSH, CDR2 LQKENI. This CDR3 comprises 13 residues.

The genes are TRBV5-1 and TRBJ1-4, with 9 bases aligning to TRBD1. Losses at the gene ends were 4 bases for V and 6 bases for J; bases not matched to a gene: 7. This CDR3 is built from 15 residues. The germline gives CDR1 SGHRS, CDR2 YFSETQ. The chain's CDR3 is CASSGTGGADEKLFF. Here the CDR3 DNA reads TGCGCCAGCAGCGGCACAGGGGGCGCTGATGAAAAACTGTTTTTT.

The V gene is TRBV30, the J gene TRBJ2-7; 7 bases are shared with TRBD1. The germline gives CDR1 GTSNPN, CDR2 SVGIG (reference sequence). There are 15 residues in the CDR3. V dropped 3 bases and J dropped 7; count of bases not matched to a gene: 15. CDR3 sequence (DNA): TGTGCCTGGAGGGGACATCGGACAGGCCCGGGGGAGCAGTACTTC. Translating it yields CAWRGHRTGPGEQYF.